The TCR beta chain under discussion was sequenced for a study of beta chain features in type 1 diabetes. The study reverse transcribed the entire isolated RNA, so it sequenced expressed TCRB transcripts. Clones were read by immunoSEQ multiplex PCR, and TCRdb kept only the in-frame ones, dropping some. The data contain about 340,000 clones, roughly 13% of them seen just once; the ten biggest clones take up approximately 0.016%. The CDR3 contains 15 residues. Trimming pared 10 bases from V and 6 bases from J, leaving 22 bases between. Germline V lookup: CDR1 LNHDA, CDR2 SQIVND (reference sequence). General study results and limits: Within each of all four CD4+ subsets, Type 1 diabetes patients had TCRB CDR3s that were moderately but significantly shorter.

Points on this clone: Its specificity is not known.

The sequenced sample was naive CD4+ T cells from blood. The TCR was taken from a woman under 30 with type 1 diabetes. The chain is built from TRBV19 and TRBJ2-4, with a tentative D call TRBD2 (7 bases). The CDR3 loop is CATRSGGAIPNIQYF. The CDR3 bases are TGTGCCACCCGATCGGGGGGCGCGATCCCAAACATTCAGTACTTC. Looking up the rest from reference TRBV19 and TRBJ2-4 gives the full variable domain: DGGITQSPKYLFRKEGQNVTLSCEQNLNHDAMYWYRQDPGQGLRLIYYSQIVNDFQKGDIAEGYSVSREKKESFPLTVTSAQKNPTAFYLCATRSGGAIPNIQYFGAGTRLSVL.